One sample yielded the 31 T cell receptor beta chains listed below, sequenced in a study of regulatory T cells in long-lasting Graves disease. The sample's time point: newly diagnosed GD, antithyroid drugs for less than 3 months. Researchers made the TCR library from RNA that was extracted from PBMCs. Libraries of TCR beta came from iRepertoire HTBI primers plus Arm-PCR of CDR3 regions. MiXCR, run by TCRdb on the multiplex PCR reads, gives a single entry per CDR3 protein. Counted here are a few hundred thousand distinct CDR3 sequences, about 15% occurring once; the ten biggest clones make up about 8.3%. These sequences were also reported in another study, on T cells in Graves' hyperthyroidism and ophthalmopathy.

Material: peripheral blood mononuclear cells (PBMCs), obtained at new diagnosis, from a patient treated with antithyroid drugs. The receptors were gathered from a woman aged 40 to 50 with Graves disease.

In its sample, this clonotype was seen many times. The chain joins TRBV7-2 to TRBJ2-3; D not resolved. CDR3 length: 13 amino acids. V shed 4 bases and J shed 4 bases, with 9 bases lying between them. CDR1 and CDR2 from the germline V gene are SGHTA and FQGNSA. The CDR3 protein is CASSSFWADTQYF. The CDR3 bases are TGTGCCAGCAGCTCCTTTTGGGCAGATACGCAGTATTTT.

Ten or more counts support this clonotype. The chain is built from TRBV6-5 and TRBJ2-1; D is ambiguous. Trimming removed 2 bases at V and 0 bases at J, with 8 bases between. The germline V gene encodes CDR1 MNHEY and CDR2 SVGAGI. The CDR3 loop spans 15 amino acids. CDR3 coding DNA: TGTGCCAGCAGTTACGAGAGTGGCTCCTACAATGAGCAGTTCTTC. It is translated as CASSYESGSYNEQFF.

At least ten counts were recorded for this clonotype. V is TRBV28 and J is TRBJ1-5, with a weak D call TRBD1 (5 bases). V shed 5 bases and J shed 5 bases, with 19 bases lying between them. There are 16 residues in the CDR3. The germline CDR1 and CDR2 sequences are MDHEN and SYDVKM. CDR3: CASSIPSTVHHQPQHF. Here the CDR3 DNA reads TGTGCCAGCAGTATCCCGTCGACAGTCCACCATCAGCCCCAGCATTTT.

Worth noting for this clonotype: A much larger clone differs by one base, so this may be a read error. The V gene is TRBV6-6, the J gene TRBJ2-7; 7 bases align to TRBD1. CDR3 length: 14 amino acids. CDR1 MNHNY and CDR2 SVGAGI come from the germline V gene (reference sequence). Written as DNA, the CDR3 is TGTGCCAGCAGGCCCGGGACAGCGAACTACGAGCGGTACTTC. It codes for CASRPGTANYERYF.

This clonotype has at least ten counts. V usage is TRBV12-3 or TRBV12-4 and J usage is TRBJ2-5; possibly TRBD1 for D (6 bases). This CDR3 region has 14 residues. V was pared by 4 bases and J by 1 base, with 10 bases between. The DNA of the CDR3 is TGTGCCAGCAGTTGGCGACAGGCCCAAGAGACCCAGTACTTC. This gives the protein CASSWRQAQETQYF.

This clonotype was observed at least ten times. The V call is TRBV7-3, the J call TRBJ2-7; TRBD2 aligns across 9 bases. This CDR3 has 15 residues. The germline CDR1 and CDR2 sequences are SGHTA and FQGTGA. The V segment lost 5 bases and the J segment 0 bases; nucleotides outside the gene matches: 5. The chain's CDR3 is CASSQLAGLSYEQYF. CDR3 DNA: TGTGCCAGCAGCCAACTAGCGGGCCTCTCCTACGAGCAGTACTTC.

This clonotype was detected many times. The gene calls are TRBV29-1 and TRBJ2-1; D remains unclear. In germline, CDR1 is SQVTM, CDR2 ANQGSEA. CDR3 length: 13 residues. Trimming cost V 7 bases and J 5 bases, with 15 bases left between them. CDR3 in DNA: TGCAGCGCGGGCCCCCCGTGGGACAATGAGCAGTTCTTC. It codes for CSAGPPWDNEQFF.

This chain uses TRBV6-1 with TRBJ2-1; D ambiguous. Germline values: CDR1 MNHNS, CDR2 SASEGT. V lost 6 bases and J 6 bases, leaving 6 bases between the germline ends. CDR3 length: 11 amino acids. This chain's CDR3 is CASRIVNEQFF. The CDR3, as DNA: TGTGCCAGCAGAATAGTCAATGAGCAGTTCTTC.

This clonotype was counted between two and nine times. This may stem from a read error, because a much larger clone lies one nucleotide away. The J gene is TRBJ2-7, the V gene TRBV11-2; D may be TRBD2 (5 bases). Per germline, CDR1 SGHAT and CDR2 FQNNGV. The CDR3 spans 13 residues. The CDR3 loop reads CASSLGRQYGQYF. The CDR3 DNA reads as TGTGCCAGCAGCTTAGGGAGGCAGTACGGGCAGTACTTC.

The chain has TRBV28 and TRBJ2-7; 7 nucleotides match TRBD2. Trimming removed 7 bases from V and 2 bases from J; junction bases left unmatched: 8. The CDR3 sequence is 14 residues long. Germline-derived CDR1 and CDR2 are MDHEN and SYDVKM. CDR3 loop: CASTTTSATYEQYF. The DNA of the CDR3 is TGTGCCAGCACCACAACTAGCGCAACCTACGAGCAGTACTTC.

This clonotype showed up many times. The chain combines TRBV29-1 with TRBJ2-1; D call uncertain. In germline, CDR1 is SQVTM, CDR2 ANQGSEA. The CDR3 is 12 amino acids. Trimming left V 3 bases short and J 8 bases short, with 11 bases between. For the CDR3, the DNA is TGCAGCGTTGAGGTACCAGTCTATGAGCAGTTCTTC. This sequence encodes CSVEVPVYEQFF.

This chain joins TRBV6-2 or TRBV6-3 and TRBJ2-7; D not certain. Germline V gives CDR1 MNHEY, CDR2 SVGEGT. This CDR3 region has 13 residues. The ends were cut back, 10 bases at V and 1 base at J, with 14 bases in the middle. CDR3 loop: CATSAPLSYEQYF. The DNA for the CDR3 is TGTGCCACCAGCGCCCCGCTATCCTACGAGCAGTACTTC.

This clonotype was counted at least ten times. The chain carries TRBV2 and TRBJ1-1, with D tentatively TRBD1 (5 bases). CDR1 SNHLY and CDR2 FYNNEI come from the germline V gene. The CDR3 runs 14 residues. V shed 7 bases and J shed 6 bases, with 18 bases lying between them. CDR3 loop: CASTTDWGVAEAFF. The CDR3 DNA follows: TGTGCCAGCACCACCGACTGGGGGGTGGCTGAAGCTTTCTTT.

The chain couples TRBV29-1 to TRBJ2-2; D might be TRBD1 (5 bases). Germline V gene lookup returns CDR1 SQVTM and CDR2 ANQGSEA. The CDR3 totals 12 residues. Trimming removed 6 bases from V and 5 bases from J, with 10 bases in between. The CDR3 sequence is CSVAQVTGELFF. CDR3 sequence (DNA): TGCAGCGTCGCACAGGTTACCGGGGAGCTGTTTTTT.

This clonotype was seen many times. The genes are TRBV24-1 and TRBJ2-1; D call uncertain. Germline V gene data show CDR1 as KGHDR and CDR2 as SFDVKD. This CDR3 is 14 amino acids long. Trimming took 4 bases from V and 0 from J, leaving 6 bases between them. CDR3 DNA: TGTGCCACCAGTGACAGGACCTCCTACAATGAGCAGTTCTTC. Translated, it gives CATSDRTSYNEQFF.

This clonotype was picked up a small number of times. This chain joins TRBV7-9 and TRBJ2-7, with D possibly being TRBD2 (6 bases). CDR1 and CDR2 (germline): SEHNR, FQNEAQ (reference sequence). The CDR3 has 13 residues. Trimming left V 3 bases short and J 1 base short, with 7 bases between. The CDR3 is CASSFRESYEQYF. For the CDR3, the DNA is TGTGCCAGCAGCTTCCGGGAGTCCTACGAGCAGTACTTC.

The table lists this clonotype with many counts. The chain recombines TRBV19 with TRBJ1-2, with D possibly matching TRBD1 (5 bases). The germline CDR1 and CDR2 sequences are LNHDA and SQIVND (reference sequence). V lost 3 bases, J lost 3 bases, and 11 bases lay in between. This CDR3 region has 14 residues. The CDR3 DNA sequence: TGTGCCAGTAGTATTTCCGGGACCCACTATGGCTACACCTTC. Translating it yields CASSISGTHYGYTF.

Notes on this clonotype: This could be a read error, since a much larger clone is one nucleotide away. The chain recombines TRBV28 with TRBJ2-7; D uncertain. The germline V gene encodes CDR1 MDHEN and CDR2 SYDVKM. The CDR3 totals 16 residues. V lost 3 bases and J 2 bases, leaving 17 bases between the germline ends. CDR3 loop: CASSLVTAGAAYEQYF. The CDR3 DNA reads TGTGCCAGCAGTTTGGTTACGGCAGGAGCTGCCTACGAGCAGTACTTC.

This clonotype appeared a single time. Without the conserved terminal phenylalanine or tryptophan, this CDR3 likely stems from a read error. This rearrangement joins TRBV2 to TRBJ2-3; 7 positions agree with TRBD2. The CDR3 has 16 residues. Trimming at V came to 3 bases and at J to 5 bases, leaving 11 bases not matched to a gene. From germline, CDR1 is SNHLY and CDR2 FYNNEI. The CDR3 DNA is TGTGCCAGCAGTGAGGGGGGGTGGCAGTCACAAGATACGCAGTATCTT. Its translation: CASSEGGWQSQDTQYL.

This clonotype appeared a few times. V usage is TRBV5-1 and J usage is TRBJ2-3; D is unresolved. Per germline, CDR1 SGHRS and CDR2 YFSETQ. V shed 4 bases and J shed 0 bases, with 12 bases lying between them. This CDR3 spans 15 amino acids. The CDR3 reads CASSHSGPSTDTQYF. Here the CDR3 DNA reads TGCGCCAGCAGCCATTCCGGGCCTAGCACAGATACGCAGTATTTT.

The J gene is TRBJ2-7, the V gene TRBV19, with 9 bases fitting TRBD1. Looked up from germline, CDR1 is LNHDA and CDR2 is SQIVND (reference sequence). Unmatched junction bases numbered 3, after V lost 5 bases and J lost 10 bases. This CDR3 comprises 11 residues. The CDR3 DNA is TGTGCCAGTAGTGGGGGACAGGGTCAGTACTTC. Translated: CASSGGQGQYF.

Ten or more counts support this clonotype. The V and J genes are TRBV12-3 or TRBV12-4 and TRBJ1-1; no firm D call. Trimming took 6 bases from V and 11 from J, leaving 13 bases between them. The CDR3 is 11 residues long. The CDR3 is CASRPGERAFF. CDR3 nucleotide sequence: TGTGCCAGCAGACCAGGAGAGCGTGCTTTCTTT.

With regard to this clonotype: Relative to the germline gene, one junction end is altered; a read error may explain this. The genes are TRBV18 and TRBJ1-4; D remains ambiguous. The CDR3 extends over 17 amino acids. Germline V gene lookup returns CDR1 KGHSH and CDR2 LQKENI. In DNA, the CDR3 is TGTGCCGGCTCACCACAACATTTTTCTGCAACTAATGAAAAACTGTTTTTT. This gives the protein CAGSPQHFSATNEKLFF.

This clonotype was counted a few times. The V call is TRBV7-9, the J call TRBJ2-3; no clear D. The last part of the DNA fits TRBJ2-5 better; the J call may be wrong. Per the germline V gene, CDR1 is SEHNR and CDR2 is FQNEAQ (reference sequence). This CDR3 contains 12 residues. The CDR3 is CASSFELETQYF. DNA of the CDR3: TGTGCCAGCAGCTTTGAATTGGAGACCCAGTACTTC.

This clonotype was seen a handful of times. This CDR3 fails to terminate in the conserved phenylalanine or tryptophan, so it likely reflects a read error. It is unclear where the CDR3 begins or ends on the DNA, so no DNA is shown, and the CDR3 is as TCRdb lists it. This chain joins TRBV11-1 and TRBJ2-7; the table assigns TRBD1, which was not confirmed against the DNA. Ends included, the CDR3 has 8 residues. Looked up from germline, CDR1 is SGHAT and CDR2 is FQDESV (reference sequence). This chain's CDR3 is CASSLDRP.

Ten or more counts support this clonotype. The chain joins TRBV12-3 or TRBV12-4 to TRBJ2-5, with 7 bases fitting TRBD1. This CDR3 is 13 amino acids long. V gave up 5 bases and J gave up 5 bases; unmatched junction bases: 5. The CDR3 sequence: CASSRGLVETQYF. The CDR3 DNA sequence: TGTGCCAGCAGTAGGGGGCTCGTTGAGACCCAGTACTTC.

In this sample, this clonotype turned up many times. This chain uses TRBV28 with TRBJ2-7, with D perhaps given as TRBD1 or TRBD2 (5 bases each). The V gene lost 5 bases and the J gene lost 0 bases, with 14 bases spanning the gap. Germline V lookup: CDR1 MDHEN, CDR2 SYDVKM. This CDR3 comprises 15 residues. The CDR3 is CASSVLGTDSYEQYF. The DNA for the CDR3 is TGTGCCAGCAGTGTACTGGGGACGGACTCCTACGAGCAGTACTTC.

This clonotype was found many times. The CDR3 here is CASSYRARSYEQYF. CDR3 DNA sequence: TGTGCCAGCAGCTACAGAGCGCGAAGCTACGAGCAGTACTTC. The chain links TRBV3-1 to TRBJ2-7; the D is unclear. Germline V gene lookup returns CDR1 LGHDT and CDR2 YNNKEL (reference sequence). Trimming cost V 5 bases and J 3 bases, with 14 bases left between them. There are 14 residues in the CDR3.

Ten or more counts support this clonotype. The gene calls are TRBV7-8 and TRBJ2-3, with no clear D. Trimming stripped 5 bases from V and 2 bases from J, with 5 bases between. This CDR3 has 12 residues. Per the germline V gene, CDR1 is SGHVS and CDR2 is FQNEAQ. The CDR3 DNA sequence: TGTGCCAGCAGCACCAACACAGATACGCAGTATTTT. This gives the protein CASSTNTDTQYF. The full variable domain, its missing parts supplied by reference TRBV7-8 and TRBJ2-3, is GAGVSQSPRYKVAKRGQDVALRCDPISGHVSLFWYQQALGQGPEFLTYFQNEAQLDKSGLPSDRFFAERPEGSVSTLKIQRTQQEDSAVYLCASSTNTDTQYFGPGTRLTVL.

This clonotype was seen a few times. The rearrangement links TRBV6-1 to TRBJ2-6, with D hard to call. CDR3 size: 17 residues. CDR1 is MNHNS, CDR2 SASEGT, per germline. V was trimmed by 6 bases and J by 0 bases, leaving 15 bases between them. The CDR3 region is CASRRRGSFSGANVLTF. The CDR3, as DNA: TGTGCCAGCAGGAGGCGCGGATCTTTCTCTGGGGCCAACGTCCTGACTTTC.

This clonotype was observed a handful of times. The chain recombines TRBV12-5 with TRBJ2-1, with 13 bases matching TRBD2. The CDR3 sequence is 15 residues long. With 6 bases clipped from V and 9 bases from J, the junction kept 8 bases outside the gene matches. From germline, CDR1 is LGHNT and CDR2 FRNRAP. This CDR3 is CASGPGLAGPIEQFF. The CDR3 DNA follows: TGTGCTAGTGGGCCGGGACTAGCGGGGCCTATTGAGCAGTTCTTC.